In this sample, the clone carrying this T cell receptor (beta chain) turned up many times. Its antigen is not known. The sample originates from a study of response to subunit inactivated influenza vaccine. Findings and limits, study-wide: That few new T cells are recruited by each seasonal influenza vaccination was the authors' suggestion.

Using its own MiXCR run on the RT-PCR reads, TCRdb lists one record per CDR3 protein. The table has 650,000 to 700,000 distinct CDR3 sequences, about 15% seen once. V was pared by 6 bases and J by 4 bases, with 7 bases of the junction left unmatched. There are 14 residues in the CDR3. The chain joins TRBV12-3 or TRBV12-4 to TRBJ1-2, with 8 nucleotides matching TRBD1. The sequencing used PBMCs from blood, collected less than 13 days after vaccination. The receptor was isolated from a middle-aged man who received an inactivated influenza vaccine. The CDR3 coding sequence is TGTGCCAGCAGATCCAGACAGGGGTCCTATGGCTACACCTTC. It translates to CASRSRQGSYGYTF.